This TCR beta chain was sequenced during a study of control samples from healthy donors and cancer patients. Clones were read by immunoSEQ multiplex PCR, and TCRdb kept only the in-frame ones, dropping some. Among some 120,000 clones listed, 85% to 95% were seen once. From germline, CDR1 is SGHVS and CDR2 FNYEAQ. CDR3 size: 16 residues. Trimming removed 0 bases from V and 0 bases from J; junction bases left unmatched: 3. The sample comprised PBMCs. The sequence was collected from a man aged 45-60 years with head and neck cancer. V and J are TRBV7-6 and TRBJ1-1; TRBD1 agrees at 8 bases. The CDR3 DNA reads TGTGCCAGCAGCTTAGCGAGGACAGGGATGAACACTGAAGCTTTCTTT. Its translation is CASSLARTGMNTEAFF.